One and the same sample provided the 18 T cell receptor beta chains below, sequenced in a study of T cell changes during pregnancy in multiple sclerosis. Assay used: immunoSEQ multiplex PCR; TCRdb lists only in-frame clones, some missing. This table has over 65,000 clones, under 95% appearing once. Here the sequenced sample was peripheral blood, taken in the first trimester of pregnancy. The receptors come from a female donor in good health, enrolled as a control in a pregnancy study.

The V gene is TRBV6-1, the J gene TRBJ2-4; D gene uncertain. CDR1 and CDR2 from the germline V gene are MNHNS and SASEGT. CDR3 length equals 11 residues. Trimming pared 7 bases from V and 16 bases from J, leaving 17 bases between. CDR3 in DNA: TGTGCCAGCACCAACTATTTAGGTTATTACTTC. Translation gives CASTNYLGYYF.

This chain uses TRBV7-6 with TRBJ2-2; no firm D call. Germline assignment: CDR1 SGHVS and CDR2 FNYEAQ. This CDR3 has 15 amino acids. Trimming removed 1 base at V and 4 bases at J, with 10 bases between. Here the CDR3 reads CASSLDAVITGELFF. The CDR3, as DNA: TGTGCCAGCAGCTTAGACGCGGTCATCACCGGGGAGCTGTTTTTT. The full variable domain, in which reference TRBV7-6 and TRBJ2-2 provide the parts outside the CDR3, is GAGVSQSPRYKVTKRGQDVALRCDPISGHVSLYWYRQALGQGPEFLTYFNYEAQQDKSGLPNDRFSAERPEGSISTLTIQRTEQRDSAMYRCASSLDAVITGELFFGEGSRLTVL.

The chain has TRBV7-9 and TRBJ2-7; 9 nucleotides agree with TRBD1. Germline V lookup: CDR1 SEHNR, CDR2 FQNEAQ (reference sequence). This CDR3 has 16 residues. Trimming cost V 5 bases and J 5 bases; bases outside gene matches: 13. CDR3 in DNA: TGTGCCAGCAGCCCGAAACCAGGACAGGGGAGGGACGAGCAGTACTTC. It encodes CASSPKPGQGRDEQYF.

The chain links TRBV4-3 to TRBJ2-3, with TRBD2 identical over 9 bases. Looked up from germline, CDR1 is LGHNA and CDR2 is YSLEER. With 0 bases clipped from V and 1 base from J, the junction kept 8 bases outside the gene matches. This CDR3 comprises 18 residues. Here the CDR3 reads CASSQDIGASGGTDTQYF. The CDR3 nucleotides read TGCGCCAGCAGCCAAGACATCGGTGCTAGCGGGGGCACAGATACGCAGTATTTT.

The chain uses TRBV19 and TRBJ2-1; D uncertain. V was pared by 8 bases and J by 5 bases, with 16 bases between. This CDR3 is 14 amino acids long. Germline V gene lookup returns CDR1 LNHDA and CDR2 SQIVND (reference sequence). CDR3 DNA sequence: TGTGCCAGTCTACGCATCGGTTCCGACAATGAGCAGTTCTTC. This translates into CASLRIGSDNEQFF.

The genes are TRBV18 and TRBJ1-1, with a possible D match to TRBD1 (5 bases). The V end lost 5 bases, the J end lost 2 bases, and 9 bases lay between the germline ends. This CDR3 contains 13 residues. Germline V lookup: CDR1 KGHSH, CDR2 LQKENI. CDR3 region: CASSEDRNTEAFF. The CDR3 coding sequence is TGTGCCAGCTCAGAAGACAGAAACACTGAAGCTTTCTTT.

The rearrangement links TRBV4-2 to TRBJ1-4, with 9 bases matching TRBD1. The CDR3 covers 17 residues. The V segment lost 0 bases and the J segment 8 bases; nucleotides outside the gene matches: 10. In germline, CDR1 is LGHNA, CDR2 YNFKEQ. The CDR3 here is CASSQDSPGQGAEKLFF. The CDR3 DNA follows: TGTGCCAGCAGCCAAGATTCTCCGGGACAGGGAGCGGAAAAACTGTTTTTT.

The genes are TRBV29-1 and TRBJ2-7; D might be TRBD2 (6 bases). Trimming stripped 8 bases from V and 2 bases from J, with 16 bases between. Germline CDR1 and CDR2: SQVTM and ANQGSEA. The CDR3 is 13 residues long. CDR3 loop: CSPLEGVTYEQYF. DNA for the CDR3: TGCAGCCCCCTGGAGGGAGTAACCTACGAGCAGTACTTC.

CDR3 coding DNA: TGTGCCAGCAGTTTGGTAGGGGCACAAAATGAAAAACTGTTTTTT. Protein sequence: CASSLVGAQNEKLFF. The rearrangement links TRBV28 to TRBJ1-4, with D maybe TRBD1 (5 bases). CDR1 and CDR2 (germline): MDHEN, SYDVKM. V lost 3 bases and J 5 bases, leaving 13 bases between the germline ends. The CDR3 loop spans 15 amino acids. The variable domain in full, with the rest retrieved from reference TRBV28 and TRBJ1-4, is DVKVTQSSRYLVKRTGEKVFLECVQDMDHENMFWYRQDPGLGLRLIYFSYDVKMKEKGDIPEGYSVSREKKERFSLILESASTNQTSMYLCASSLVGAQNEKLFFGSGTQLSVL.

V and J are TRBV18 and TRBJ2-3, with 11 bases that match TRBD1. V lost 5 bases, J lost 3 bases, and 13 bases stayed unmatched. Germline CDR1 KGHSH, CDR2 LQKENI. This CDR3 has 18 amino acids. CDR3 DNA sequence: TGTGCCAGCTCAACATCGGCCGGACAGGGGGCATCGACAGATACGCAGTATTTT. Its translation is CASSTSAGQGASTDTQYF.

The V call is TRBV6-6, the J call TRBJ2-7, with D maybe TRBD2 (6 bases). The CDR3 extends over 14 amino acids. V lost 10 bases and J lost 2, with 18 bases in between. CDR1 MNHNY and CDR2 SVGAGI come from the germline V gene (reference sequence). The CDR3 DNA is TGTGCCACCCAGTCGGCGGGGAAAACCTACGAGCAGTACTTC. This sequence encodes CATQSAGKTYEQYF.

The chain is built from TRBV7-3 and TRBJ2-2; TRBD1 matches at 7 bases. Germline V gene data show CDR1 as SGHTA and CDR2 as FQGTGA. After removal of 4 bases from V and 5 bases from J, the junction contained 4 bases not matched to a gene. The CDR3 totals 14 residues. The CDR3 sequence: CASSSDRATGELFF. The CDR3 bases are TGTGCCAGCAGCTCCGACAGGGCAACCGGGGAGCTGTTTTTT.

The chain combines TRBV5-8 with TRBJ2-4; 9 nucleotides align to TRBD1. V shed 3 bases, J shed 4 bases, and the junction held 5 bases outside the gene matches. There are 15 residues in the CDR3. Germline V gene data show CDR1 as SGHTS and CDR2 as YDEGEE. The CDR3 DNA is TGTGCCAGCAGCTGGATGGGACAGGGAAAAAACATTCAGTACTTC. Amino acid sequence: CASSWMGQGKNIQYF. The entire variable domain, with the rest obtained from reference TRBV5-8 and TRBJ2-4, is as follows: EAGVTQSPTHLIKTRGQQATLRCSPISGHTSVYWYQQALGLGLQFLLWYDEGEERNRGNFPPRFSGRQFPNYSSELNVNALELEDSALYLCASSWMGQGKNIQYFGAGTRLSVL.

The CDR3: CASSGPGTTYEQYF. The CDR3 DNA reads TGTGCCAGCAGCGGACCCGGGACAACCTACGAGCAGTACTTC. This chain connects TRBV5-6 to TRBJ2-7, with D possibly being TRBD1 (6 bases). Trimming left V 4 bases short and J 2 bases short, with 13 bases between. This CDR3 is 14 amino acids long. CDR1 and CDR2 from the germline V gene are SGHDT and YYEEEE. Full variable domain (outside the CDR3, taken from reference TRBV5-6 and TRBJ2-7): DAGVTQSPTHLIKTRGQQVTLRCSPKSGHDTVSWYQQALGQGPQFIFQYYEEEERQRGNFPDRFSGHQFPNYSSELNVNALLLGDSALYLCASSGPGTTYEQYFGPGTRLTVT.

J is TRBJ2-3 and V is TRBV6-6; D unclear. The CDR3 is made up of 13 amino acids. V gave up 2 bases and J gave up 4 bases, with 7 bases separating them. CDR1 is MNHNY and CDR2 is SVGAGI in the germline V gene (reference sequence). The CDR3 loop is CASSYVGPDTQYF. The DNA of the CDR3 is TGTGCCAGCAGTTACGTTGGCCCAGATACGCAGTATTTT.

CDR3 in amino acids: CSVPGGGRSSNYGYTF. The CDR3 DNA reads as TGCAGCGTCCCCGGGGGGGGCAGATCTTCTAACTATGGCTACACCTTC. The J gene is TRBJ1-2, the V gene TRBV29-1, with D possibly being TRBD1 (6 bases). The germline V gene has CDR1 SQVTM and CDR2 ANQGSEA. Trimming removed 6 bases from V and 0 bases from J, with 20 bases in between. The CDR3 runs to 16 residues.

The V gene is TRBV2, the J gene TRBJ2-1; 11 nucleotides agree with TRBD2. The CDR3 covers 15 residues. V lost 3 bases and J lost 6; bases outside the gene matches: 4. The germline CDR1 and CDR2 sequences are SNHLY and FYNNEI. CDR3 coding DNA: TGTGCCAGCAGTGATAGCGGGGGGGGTTCCAATGAGCAGTTCTTC. Translated: CASSDSGGGSNEQFF. Using reference TRBV2 and TRBJ2-1 for the parts outside the CDR3, the full variable domain is EPEVTQTPSHQVTQMGQEVILRCVPISNHLYFYWYRQILGQKVEFLVSFYNNEISEKSEIFDDQFSVERPDGSNFTLKIRSTKLEDSAMYFCASSDSGGGSNEQFFGPGTRLTVL.

This sequence joins TRBV27 and TRBJ1-6, with D perhaps TRBD1 (5 bases). The CDR3 sequence is 14 residues long. The germline V and J ends were trimmed by 5 bases and 9 bases, with 14 bases remaining between them. Germline V gives CDR1 MNHEY, CDR2 SMNVEV (reference sequence). The CDR3 region has the DNA TGTGCCAGCAGTCTTGTCCCGGGGGGTTCACCCCTCCACTTT. Its translation: CASSLVPGGSPLHF.